The following is a T cell receptor (beta chain) sequence with its context. Germline CDR1 reads WNHNN; CDR2 reads SYGVQD (reference sequence). Trimming removed 7 bases from V and 2 bases from J, with 20 bases in between. This CDR3 has 16 residues. The data derive from a study of a mutant IDH1 vaccine in newly diagnosed glioma. Profiling relied on immunoSEQ multiplex PCR, and the TCRdb table lists in-frame clones only, not all of them. The sample has around 92,000 clones, around 90% seen once. Time point meaning: baseline, week 1 (first vaccination visit). The treatment: pre-vaccination baseline after standard-of-care therapy.

The receptor was isolated from a woman in her 50s with glioma. The specimen was PBMCs, collected from a glioma patient treated with radiotherapy, temozolomide or both. The chain couples TRBV10-1 to TRBJ1-2, with D unresolved. The CDR3 spells CASNRPCPRPNYGYTF. CDR3 in DNA: TGCGCCAGCAATAGGCCCTGTCCCCGACCGAACTATGGCTACACCTTC.